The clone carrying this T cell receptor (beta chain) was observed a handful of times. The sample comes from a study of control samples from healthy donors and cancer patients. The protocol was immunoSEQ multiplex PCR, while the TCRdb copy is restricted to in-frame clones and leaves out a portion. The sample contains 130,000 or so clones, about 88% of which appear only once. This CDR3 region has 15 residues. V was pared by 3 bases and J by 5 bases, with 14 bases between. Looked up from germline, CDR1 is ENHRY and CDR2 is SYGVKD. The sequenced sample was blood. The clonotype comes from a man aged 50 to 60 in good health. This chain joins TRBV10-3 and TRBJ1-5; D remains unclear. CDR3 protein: CAISDGPKSHQPQHF. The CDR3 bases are TGTGCCATCAGTGATGGTCCGAAGTCGCATCAGCCCCAGCATTTT.